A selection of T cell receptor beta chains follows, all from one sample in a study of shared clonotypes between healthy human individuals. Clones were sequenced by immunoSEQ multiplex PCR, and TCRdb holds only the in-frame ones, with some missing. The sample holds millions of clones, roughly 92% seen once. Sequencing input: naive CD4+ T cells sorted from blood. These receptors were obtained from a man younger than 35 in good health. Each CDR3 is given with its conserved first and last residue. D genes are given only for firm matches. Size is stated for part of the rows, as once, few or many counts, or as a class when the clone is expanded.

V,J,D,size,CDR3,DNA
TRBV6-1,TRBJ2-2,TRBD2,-,CASRRLAQNTGELFF,TGTGCCAGCAGAAGACTAGCGCAGAACACCGGGGAGCTGTTTTTT
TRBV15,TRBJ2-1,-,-,CATSSMYSEGNEQFF,TGTGCCACCAGCAGCATGTACTCGGAGGGGAATGAGCAGTTCTTC
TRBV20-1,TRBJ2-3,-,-,CSAPDRDVMYF,TGCAGTGCGCCCGACAGAGACGTAATGTATTTT
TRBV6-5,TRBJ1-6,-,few,CASSYSTNGNSPLHF,TGTGCCAGCAGTTACTCGACAAACGGAAATTCACCCCTCCACTTT
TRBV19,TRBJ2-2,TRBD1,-,CASSKGQGVPRTGELFF,TGTGCCAGTAGTAAGGGACAGGGAGTTCCCCGCACCGGGGAGCTGTTTTTT
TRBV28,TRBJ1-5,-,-,CASSSPRHYSNQPQHF,TGTGCCAGCAGTTCTCCACGACACTATAGCAATCAGCCCCAGCATTTT
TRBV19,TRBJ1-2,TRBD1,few,CASGGQGFNYGYTF,TGTGCCAGTGGGGGACAGGGGTTTAACTATGGCTACACCTTC
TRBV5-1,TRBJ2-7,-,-,CASSLGQTPYEQYF,TGCGCCAGCAGCTTGGGGCAGACACCCTACGAGCAGTACTTC
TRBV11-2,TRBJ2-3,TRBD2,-,CASSAGLANTQYF,TGTGCCAGCAGCGCCGGACTAGCGAATACGCAGTATTTT
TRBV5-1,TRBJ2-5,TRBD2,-,CASSPSAGEPETQYF,TGCGCCAGCAGCCCTAGCGCGGGAGAGCCGGAGACCCAGTACTTC
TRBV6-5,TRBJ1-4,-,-,CASSYGEGWANEKLFF,TGTGCCAGCAGTTACGGAGAGGGGTGGGCTAATGAAAAACTGTTTTTT
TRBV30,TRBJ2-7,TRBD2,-,CAWSVRAGEPYEQYF,TGTGCCTGGAGTGTACGGGCGGGGGAACCCTACGAGCAGTACTTC
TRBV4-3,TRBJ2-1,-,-,CASSQDPQVGKQFF,TGCGCCAGCAGCCAAGATCCCCAGGTGGGGAAGCAGTTCTTC
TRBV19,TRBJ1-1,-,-,CASSIVNLALLNTEAFF,TGTGCCAGTAGTATAGTAAATTTGGCACTCCTGAACACTGAAGCTTTCTTT
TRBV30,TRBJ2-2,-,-,CAWRFGGTDNTGELFF,TGTGCCTGGAGGTTTGGCGGGACAGATAACACCGGGGAGCTGTTTTTT
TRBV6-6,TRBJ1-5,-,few,CASSLYEDSQPQHF,TGTGCCAGCAGTTTGTACGAGGATTCTCAGCCCCAGCATTTT
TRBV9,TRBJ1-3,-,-,CASSVGVMGAGNTIYF,TGTGCCAGCAGCGTAGGAGTGATGGGGGCTGGAAACACCATATATTTT
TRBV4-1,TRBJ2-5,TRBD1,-,CASSQVSGTGGLETQYF,TGCGCCAGCAGCCAAGTTTCCGGGACAGGGGGCTTGGAGACCCAGTACTTC
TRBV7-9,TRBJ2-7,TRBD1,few,CASGTAPVVSSYEQYF,TGTGCCAGCGGGACAGCTCCCGTTGTGAGCTCCTACGAGCAGTACTTC
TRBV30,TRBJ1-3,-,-,CARGPPVSGNTIYF,TGTGCCCGGGGACCTCCGGTCTCTGGAAACACCATATATTTT
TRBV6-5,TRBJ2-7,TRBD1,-,CASRRDRAVGHEQYF,TGTGCCAGCAGACGCGACAGGGCGGTGGGACACGAGCAGTACTTC
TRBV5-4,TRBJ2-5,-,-,CASSLGTQQETQYF,TGTGCCAGCAGCTTGGGGACACAACAAGAGACCCAGTACTTC
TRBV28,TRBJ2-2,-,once,CAGQRGSANTGELFF,TGTGCCGGGCAACGAGGTAGTGCCAACACCGGGGAGCTGTTTTTT
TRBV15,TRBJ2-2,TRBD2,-,CATSGSILAATGELFF,TGTGCCACCAGTGGGTCTATACTAGCGGCCACCGGGGAGCTGTTTTTT
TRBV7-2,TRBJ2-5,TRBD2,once,CASSPQSSGAFPTQYF,TGTGCCAGCAGCCCCCAATCTAGCGGGGCTTTCCCGACCCAGTACTTC
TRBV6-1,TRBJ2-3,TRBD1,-,CASSEVSGGGDTQYF,TGTGCCAGCAGTGAAGTGTCAGGGGGTGGAGATACGCAGTATTTT
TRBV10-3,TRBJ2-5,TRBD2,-,CAISDTSGSGETQYF,TGTGCCATCAGTGACACTAGCGGGAGTGGGGAGACCCAGTACTTC
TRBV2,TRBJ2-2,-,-,CASSERENTGELFF,TGTGCCAGCAGTGAACGGGAAAACACCGGGGAGCTGTTTTTT
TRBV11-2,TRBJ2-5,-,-,CASSPTGPQETQYF,TGTGCCAGCAGCCCTACGGGGCCACAAGAGACCCAGTACTTC
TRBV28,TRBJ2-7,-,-,CASSSYRVTYEQYF,TGTGCCAGCAGTTCATACCGGGTCACCTACGAGCAGTACTTC
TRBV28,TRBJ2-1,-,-,CATVGQLSYNEQFF,TGTGCCACCGTTGGACAGTTATCCTACAATGAGCAGTTCTTC
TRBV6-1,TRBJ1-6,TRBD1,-,CASSGTGDSPLHF,TGTGCCAGCAGTGGAACAGGGGATTCACCCCTCCACTTT
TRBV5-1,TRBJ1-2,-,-,CASSLESGAGNYGYTF,TGCGCCAGCAGCTTGGAGTCGGGGGCGGGAAACTATGGCTACACCTTC
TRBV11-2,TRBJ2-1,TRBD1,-,CASSVQGPHNEQFF,TGTGCCAGCAGCGTACAGGGGCCCCACAATGAGCAGTTCTTC
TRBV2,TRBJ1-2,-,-,CASSAGGAQEYGYTF,TGTGCCAGCAGTGCCGGGGGGGCACAAGAATATGGCTACACCTTC
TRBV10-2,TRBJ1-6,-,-,CASSEVSGTNSPLHF,TGCGCCAGCAGTGAGGTGTCAGGGACTAATTCACCCCTCCACTTT
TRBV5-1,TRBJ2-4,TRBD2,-,CATSPGTSGGPLAKNIQYF,TGCGCCACCTCCCCTGGGACTAGCGGGGGGCCCCTAGCCAAAAACATTCAGTACTTC
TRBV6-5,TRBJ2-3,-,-,CASQGNTDTQYF,TGTGCCAGCCAGGGGAACACAGATACGCAGTATTTT
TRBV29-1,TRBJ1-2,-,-,CSVEDQEWWGNYGYTF,TGCAGCGTTGAAGATCAAGAGTGGTGGGGGAACTATGGCTACACCTTC
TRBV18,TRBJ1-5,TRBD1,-,CASSPGTGDQPQHF,TGTGCCAGCTCACCCGGGACAGGGGATCAGCCCCAGCATTTT
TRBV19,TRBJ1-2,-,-,CASSIFIRDSGYTF,TGTGCCAGTAGTATTTTTATTCGGGATTCCGGCTACACCTTC
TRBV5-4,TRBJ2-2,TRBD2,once,CASSLSSGLNTGELFF,TGTGCCAGCAGCTTGTCTAGCGGCCTGAACACCGGGGAGCTGTTTTTT
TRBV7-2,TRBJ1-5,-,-,CASSQEGVGWQPQHF,TGTGCCAGCAGCCAGGAGGGGGTCGGATGGCAGCCCCAGCATTTT
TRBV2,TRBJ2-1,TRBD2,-,CASSTTGGRANNEQFF,TGTGCCAGCAGCACCACGGGCGGGAGGGCCAACAATGAGCAGTTCTTC
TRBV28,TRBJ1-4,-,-,CASSFSPTNEKLFF,TGTGCCAGCAGTTTTTCTCCAACTAATGAAAAACTGTTTTTT
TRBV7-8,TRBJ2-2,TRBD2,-,CASSSRGGAGELFF,TGTGCCAGCAGCTCCCGGGGGGGCGCGGGGGAGCTGTTTTTT
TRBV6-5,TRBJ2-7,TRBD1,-,CASSRGGQGAKEQYF,TGTGCCAGCAGTCGGGGGGGACAGGGGGCGAAAGAGCAGTACTTC
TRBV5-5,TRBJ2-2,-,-,CASSWQGTGELFF,TGTGCCAGCAGCTGGCAGGGTACCGGGGAGCTGTTTTTT
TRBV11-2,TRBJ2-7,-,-,CASSQDIATGQYF,TGTGCCAGCAGCCAGGACATCGCTACGGGGCAGTACTTC
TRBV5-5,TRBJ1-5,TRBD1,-,CASSSFGTGNQPQHF,TGTGCCAGCAGCTCATTCGGGACAGGCAATCAGCCCCAGCATTTT
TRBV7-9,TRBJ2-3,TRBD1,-,CASSYGQGTAADTQYF,TGTGCCAGCAGCTACGGACAGGGGACGGCGGCAGATACGCAGTATTTT
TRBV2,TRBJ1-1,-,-,CASISSGQRREAFF,TGTGCCAGCATAAGTTCGGGACAACGACGTGAAGCTTTCTTT
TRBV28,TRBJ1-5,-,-,CASSTGPGSNQPQHF,TGTGCCAGCAGTACAGGGCCGGGGAGCAATCAGCCCCAGCATTTT
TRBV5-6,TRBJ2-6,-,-,CASSLVPPSGANVLTF,TGTGCCAGCAGCTTGGTACCGCCCTCTGGGGCCAACGTCCTGACTTTC
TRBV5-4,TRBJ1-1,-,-,CASSIRQVPTEAFF,TGTGCCAGCAGCATCCGACAGGTCCCCACTGAAGCTTTCTTT
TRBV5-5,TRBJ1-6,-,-,CASSLSTASDSPLHF,TGTGCCAGCAGCTTGTCCACTGCATCGGATTCACCCCTCCACTTT
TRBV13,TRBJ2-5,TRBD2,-,CASSLSGLAVETQYF,TGTGCCAGCAGCCTATCGGGACTAGCGGTAGAGACCCAGTACTTC
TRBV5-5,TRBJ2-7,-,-,CASSLAGRNYEQYF,TGTGCCAGCAGCTTGGCCGGACGAAACTACGAGCAGTACTTC
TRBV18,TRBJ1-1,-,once,CASSPSSSGGTEAFF,TGTGCCAGCTCACCATCGTCATCGGGGGGGACTGAAGCTTTCTTT